This T cell receptor beta chain was identified during a study of T cells in Graves' hyperthyroidism and ophthalmopathy. Study findings and constraints: Blood also held most thyroid clonotypes expanded beyond 0.001.

It was RNA transcripts that yielded the amplified TCR beta CDR3 regions. The TCR CDR3 was amplified in a first-round RT-PCR using the HTBI primer set. Each CDR3 protein gets one entry after TCRdb re-called the multiplex PCR reads with MiXCR. Found here are approximately 640,000 distinct CDR3 sequences, around 15% of them singletons; the top ten hold 3.8%. Germline V lookup: CDR1 MDHEN, CDR2 SYDVKM. This CDR3 has 14 amino acids. Trimming removed 6 bases at V and 4 bases at J, with 15 bases between. This clonotype was picked up many times. The antigen is not known. Newly diagnosed hyperthyroidism patients aged 18 to 65 years had disease lasting under 2 months.

The sequence derives from a woman aged 25 to 39 with Graves' hyperthyroidism. This chain joins TRBV28 and TRBJ1-2, with a tentative D call TRBD1 (5 bases). What was sequenced was blood. DNA for the CDR3: TGTGCCAGCAGGGAAGGGGTTGGGAGCTATGGCTACACCTTC. Translation: CASREGVGSYGYTF.